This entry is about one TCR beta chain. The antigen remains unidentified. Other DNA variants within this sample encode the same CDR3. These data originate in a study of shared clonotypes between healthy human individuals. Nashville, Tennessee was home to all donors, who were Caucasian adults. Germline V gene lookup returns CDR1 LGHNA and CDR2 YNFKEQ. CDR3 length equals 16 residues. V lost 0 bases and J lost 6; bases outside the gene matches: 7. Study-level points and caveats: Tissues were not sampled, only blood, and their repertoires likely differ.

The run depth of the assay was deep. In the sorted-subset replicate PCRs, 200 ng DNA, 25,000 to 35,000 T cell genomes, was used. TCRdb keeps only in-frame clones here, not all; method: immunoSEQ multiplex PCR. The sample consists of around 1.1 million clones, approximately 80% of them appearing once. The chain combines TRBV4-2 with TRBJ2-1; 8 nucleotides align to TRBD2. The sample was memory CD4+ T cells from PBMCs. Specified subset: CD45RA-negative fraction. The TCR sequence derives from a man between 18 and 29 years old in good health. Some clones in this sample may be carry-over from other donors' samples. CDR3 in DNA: TGTGCCAGCAGCCAAGATAGACTAGCGCCCCTCAATGAGCAGTTCTTC. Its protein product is CASSQDRLAPLNEQFF.